This TCR beta chain was identified in a study of blood T cell repertoires in COVID-19. This CDR3 contains 15 residues. The germline V gene has CDR1 LNHNV and CDR2 YYDKDF (reference sequence). V lost 1 base and J 3 bases, leaving 13 bases between the germline ends. Profiled with immunoSEQ multiplex PCR; TCRdb holds only in-frame clones, not every one. Counted here are under 350,000 clones, 85% to 90% occurring once; the ten biggest clones make up less than 4.5%. This chain connects TRBV15 to TRBJ2-7; the D is unclear. This TCR was recovered from a man between 25 and 39 years old who had recovered from COVID-19. The sample consisted of PBMCs or T cells enriched from blood (not recorded which). The CDR3 is CATSRVAAEIYEQYF. The DNA for the CDR3 is TGTGCCACCAGCAGAGTAGCCGCAGAAATCTACGAGCAGTACTTC.